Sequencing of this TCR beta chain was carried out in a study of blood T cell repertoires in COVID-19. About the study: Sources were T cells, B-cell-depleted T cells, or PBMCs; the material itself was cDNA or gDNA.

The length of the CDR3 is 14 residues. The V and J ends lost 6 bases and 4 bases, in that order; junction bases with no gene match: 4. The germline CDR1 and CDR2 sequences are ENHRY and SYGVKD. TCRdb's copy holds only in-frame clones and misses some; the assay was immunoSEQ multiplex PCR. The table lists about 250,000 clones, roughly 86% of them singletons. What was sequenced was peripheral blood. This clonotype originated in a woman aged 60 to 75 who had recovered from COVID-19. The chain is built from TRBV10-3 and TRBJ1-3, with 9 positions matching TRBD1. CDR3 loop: CAISWDRDGNTIYF. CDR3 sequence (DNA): TGTGCCATCAGCTGGGACAGGGACGGAAACACCATATATTTT.